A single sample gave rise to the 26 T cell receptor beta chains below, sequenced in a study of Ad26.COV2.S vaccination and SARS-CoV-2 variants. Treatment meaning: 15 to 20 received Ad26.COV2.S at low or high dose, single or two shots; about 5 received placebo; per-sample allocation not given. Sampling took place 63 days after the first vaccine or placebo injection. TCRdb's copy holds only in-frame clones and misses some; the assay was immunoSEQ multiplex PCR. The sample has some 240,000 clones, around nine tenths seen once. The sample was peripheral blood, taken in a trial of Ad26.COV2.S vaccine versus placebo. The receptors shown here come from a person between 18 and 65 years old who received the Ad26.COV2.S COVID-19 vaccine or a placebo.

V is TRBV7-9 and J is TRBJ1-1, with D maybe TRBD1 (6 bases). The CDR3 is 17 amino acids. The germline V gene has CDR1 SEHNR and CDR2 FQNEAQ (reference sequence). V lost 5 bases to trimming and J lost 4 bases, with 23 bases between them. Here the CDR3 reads CASSPKTGIPSGTEAFF. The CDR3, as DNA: TGTGCCAGCAGCCCGAAGACAGGAATCCCTTCGGGCACTGAAGCTTTCTTT.

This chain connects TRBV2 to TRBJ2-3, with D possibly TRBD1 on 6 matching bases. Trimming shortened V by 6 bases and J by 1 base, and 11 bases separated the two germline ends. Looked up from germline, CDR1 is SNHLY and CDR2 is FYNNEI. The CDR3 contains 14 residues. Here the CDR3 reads CASRGTWGTDTQYF. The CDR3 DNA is TGTGCCAGCAGAGGGACATGGGGCACAGATACGCAGTATTTT. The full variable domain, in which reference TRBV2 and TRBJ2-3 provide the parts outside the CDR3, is EPEVTQTPSHQVTQMGQEVILRCVPISNHLYFYWYRQILGQKVEFLVSFYNNEISEKSEIFDDQFSVERPDGSNFTLKIRSTKLEDSAMYFCASRGTWGTDTQYFGPGTRLTVL.

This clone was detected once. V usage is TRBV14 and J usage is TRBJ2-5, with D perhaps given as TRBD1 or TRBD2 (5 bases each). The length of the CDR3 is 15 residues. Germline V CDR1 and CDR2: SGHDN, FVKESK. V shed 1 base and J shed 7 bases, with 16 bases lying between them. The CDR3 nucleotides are TGTGCCAGCAGCCAAGGTGGGGGTCCTGGACCGACCCAGTACTTC. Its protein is CASSQGGGPGPTQYF.

The CDR3 reads CSVEVGAWDTQYF. The CDR3 DNA follows: TGCAGCGTTGAAGTTGGAGCATGGGATACGCAGTATTTT. This chain connects TRBV29-1 to TRBJ2-3; no definite D call. The germline V gene encodes CDR1 SQVTM and CDR2 ANQGSEA. CDR3 length: 13 amino acids. V dropped 1 base and J dropped 6 bases, with 11 bases sitting between them.

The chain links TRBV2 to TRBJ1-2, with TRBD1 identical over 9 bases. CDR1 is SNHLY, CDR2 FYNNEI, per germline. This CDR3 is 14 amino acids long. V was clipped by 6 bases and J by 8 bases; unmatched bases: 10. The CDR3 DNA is TGTGCCAGCAGAAACCGGGACAGGGTAGGAGGCTACACCTTC. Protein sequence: CASRNRDRVGGYTF.

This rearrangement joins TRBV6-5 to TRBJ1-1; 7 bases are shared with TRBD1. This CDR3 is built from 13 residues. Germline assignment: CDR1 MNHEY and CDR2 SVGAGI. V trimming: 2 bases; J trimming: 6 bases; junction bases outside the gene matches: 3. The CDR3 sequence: CASSYTGTAEAFF. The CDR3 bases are TGTGCCAGCAGTTACACAGGGACAGCTGAAGCTTTCTTT.

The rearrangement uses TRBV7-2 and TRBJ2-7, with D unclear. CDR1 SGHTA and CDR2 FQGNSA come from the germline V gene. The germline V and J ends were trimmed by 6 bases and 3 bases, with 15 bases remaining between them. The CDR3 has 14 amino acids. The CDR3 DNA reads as TGTGCCAGCAGGACTTCCGGTCAGCACTACGAGCAGTACTTC. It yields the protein CASRTSGQHYEQYF.

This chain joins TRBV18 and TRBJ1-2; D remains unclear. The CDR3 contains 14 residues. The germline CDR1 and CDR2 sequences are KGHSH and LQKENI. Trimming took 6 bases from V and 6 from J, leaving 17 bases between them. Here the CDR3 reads CASSITISNHGYTF. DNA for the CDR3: TGTGCCAGCTCCATAACTATCAGCAATCATGGCTACACCTTC.

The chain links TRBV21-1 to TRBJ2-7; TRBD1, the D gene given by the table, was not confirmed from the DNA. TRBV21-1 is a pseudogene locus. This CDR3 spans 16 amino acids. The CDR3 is CASSKDAGQGPYEQYF. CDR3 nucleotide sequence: TGTGCTAGCAGCAAAGACGCAGGACAGGGGCCCTACGAGCAGTACTTC.

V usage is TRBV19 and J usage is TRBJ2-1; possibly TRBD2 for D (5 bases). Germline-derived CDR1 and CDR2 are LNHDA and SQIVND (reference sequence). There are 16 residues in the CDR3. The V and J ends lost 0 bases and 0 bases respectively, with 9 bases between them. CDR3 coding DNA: TGTGCCAGTAGTATAGAAGGACTTAGCTCCTACAATGAGCAGTTCTTC. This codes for CASSIEGLSSYNEQFF.

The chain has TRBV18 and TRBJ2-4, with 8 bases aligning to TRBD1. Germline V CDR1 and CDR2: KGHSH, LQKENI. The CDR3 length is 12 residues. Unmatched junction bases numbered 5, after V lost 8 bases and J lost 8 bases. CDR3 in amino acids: CASTRGLDIQYF. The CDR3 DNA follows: TGTGCCAGCACCAGGGGGCTCGACATTCAGTACTTC.

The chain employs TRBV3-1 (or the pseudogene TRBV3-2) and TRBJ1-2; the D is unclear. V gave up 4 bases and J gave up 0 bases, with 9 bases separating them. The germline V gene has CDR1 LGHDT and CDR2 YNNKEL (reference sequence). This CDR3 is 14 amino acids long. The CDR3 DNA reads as TGTGCCAGCAGCCTTCCTGGGGCTAACTATGGCTACACCTTC. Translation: CASSLPGANYGYTF.

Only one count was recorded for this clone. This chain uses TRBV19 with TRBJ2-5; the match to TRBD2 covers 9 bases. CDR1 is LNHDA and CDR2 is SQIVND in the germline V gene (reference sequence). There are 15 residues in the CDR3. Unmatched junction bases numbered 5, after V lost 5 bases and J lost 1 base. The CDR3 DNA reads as TGTGCCAGTAGTCCGCGGACTAGCGCCCAAGAGACCCAGTACTTC. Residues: CASSPRTSAQETQYF.

The CDR3 bases are TGTGCCAGCAGCTTAGCGGGAAGCTATGGCTACACCTTC. Its protein product is CASSLAGSYGYTF. The chain combines TRBV11-2 with TRBJ1-2, with no clear D. This CDR3 comprises 13 residues. Deletions cut 1 base from V and 4 bases from J, with 7 bases between. CDR1 and CDR2 from the germline V gene are SGHAT and FQNNGV. Full variable domain (remainder filled in from reference TRBV11-2 and TRBJ1-2): EAGVAQSPRYKIIEKRQSVAFWCNPISGHATLYWYQQILGQGPKLLIQFQNNGVVDDSQLPKDRFSAERLKGVDSTLKIQPAKLEDSAVYLCASSLAGSYGYTFGSGTRLTVV.

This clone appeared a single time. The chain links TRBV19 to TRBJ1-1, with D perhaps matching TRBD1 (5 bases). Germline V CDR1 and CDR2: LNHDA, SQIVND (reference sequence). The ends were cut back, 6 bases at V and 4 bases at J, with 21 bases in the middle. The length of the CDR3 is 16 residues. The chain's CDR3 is CASSKPGTVGFTEAFF. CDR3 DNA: TGTGCCAGTAGCAAGCCCGGGACTGTAGGGTTCACTGAAGCTTTCTTT. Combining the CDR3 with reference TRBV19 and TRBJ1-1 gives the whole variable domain DGGITQSPKYLFRKEGQNVTLSCEQNLNHDAMYWYRQDPGQGLRLIYYSQIVNDFQKGDIAEGYSVSREKKESFPLTVTSAQKNPTAFYLCASSKPGTVGFTEAFFGQGTRLTVV.

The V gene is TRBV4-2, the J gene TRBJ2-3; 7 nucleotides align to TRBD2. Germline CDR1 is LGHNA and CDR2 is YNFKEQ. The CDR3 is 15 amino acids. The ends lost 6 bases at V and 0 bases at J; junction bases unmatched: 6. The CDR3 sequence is CASRSGAGSTDTQYF. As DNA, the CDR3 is TGTGCCAGCAGAAGCGGGGCAGGAAGCACAGATACGCAGTATTTT.

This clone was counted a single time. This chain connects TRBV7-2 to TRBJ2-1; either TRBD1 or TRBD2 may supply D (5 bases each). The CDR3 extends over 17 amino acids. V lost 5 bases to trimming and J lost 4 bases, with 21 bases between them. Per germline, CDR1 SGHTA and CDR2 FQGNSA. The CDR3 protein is CASSIHEGRSLYNEQFF. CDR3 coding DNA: TGTGCCAGCAGCATCCATGAGGGACGGAGTCTTTACAATGAGCAGTTCTTC.

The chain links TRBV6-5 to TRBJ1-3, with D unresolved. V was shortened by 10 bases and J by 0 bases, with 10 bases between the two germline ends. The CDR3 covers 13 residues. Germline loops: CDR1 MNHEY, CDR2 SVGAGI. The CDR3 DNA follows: TGTGCCACAGGTGGACCCTCTGGAAACACCATATATTTT. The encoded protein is CATGGPSGNTIYF.

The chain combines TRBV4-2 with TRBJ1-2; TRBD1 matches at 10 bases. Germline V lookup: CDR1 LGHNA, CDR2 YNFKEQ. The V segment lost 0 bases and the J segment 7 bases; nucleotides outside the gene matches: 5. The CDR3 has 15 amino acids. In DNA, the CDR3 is TGTGCCAGCAGCCAAGATTTGGGACAGGGGTCTGGCTACACCTTC. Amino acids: CASSQDLGQGSGYTF.

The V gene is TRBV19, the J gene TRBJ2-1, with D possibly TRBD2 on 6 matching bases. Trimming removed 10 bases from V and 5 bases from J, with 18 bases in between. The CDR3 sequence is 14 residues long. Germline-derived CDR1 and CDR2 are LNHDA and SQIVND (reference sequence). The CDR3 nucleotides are TGTGCCACCCTAAACTCGGGACTCAACAATGAGCAGTTCTTC. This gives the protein CATLNSGLNNEQFF.

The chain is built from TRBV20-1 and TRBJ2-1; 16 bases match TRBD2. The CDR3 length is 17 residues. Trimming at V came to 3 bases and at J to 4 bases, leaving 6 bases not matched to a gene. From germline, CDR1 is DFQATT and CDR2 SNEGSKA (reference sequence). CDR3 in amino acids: CSASPGLAGGRYNEQFF. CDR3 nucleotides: TGCAGTGCTAGTCCGGGACTAGCGGGAGGGAGGTACAATGAGCAGTTCTTC.

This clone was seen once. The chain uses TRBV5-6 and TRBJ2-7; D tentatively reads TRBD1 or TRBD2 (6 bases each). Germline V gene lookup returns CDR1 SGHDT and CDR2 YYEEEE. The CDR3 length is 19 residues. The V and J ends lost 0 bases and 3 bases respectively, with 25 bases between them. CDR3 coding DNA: TGTGCCAGCAGCTTGGTAGGCGACAGTTTGGGGGGCGGCGTCTACGAGCAGTACTTC. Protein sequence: CASSLVGDSLGGGVYEQYF.

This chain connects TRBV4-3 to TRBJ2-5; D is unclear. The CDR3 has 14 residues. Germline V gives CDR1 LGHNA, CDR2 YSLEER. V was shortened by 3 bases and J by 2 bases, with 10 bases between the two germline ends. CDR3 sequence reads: CASSHGVAQETQYF. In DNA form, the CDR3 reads TGCGCCAGCAGCCACGGAGTAGCTCAAGAGACCCAGTACTTC.

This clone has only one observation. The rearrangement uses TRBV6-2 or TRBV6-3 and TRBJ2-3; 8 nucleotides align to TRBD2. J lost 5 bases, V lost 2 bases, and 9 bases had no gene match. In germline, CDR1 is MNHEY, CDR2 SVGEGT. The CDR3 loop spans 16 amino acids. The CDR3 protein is CASSYPRGAGIDTQYF. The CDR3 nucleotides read TGTGCCAGCAGTTACCCGCGGGGGGCGGGAATAGATACGCAGTATTTT.

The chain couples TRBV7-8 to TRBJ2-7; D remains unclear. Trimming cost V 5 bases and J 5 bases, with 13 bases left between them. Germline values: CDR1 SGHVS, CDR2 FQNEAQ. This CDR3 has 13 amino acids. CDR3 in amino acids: CASSAGRWDEQYF. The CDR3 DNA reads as TGTGCCAGCAGCGCTGGGCGGTGGGACGAGCAGTACTTC. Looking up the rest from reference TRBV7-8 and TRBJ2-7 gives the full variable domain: GAGVSQSPRYKVAKRGQDVALRCDPISGHVSLFWYQQALGQGPEFLTYFQNEAQLDKSGLPSDRFFAERPEGSVSTLKIQRTQQEDSAVYLCASSAGRWDEQYFGPGTRLTVT.

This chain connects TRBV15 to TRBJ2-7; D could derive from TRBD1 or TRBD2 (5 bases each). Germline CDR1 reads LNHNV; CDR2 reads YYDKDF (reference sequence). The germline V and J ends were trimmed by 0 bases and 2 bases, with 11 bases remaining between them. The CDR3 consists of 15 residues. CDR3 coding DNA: TGTGCCACCAGCAGAGATCGGGGCGGAACCTACGAGCAGTACTTC. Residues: CATSRDRGGTYEQYF.